These T cell receptor beta chains were read from a single sample in a study of blood T cell repertoires in COVID-19. Clones were sequenced by immunoSEQ multiplex PCR, and TCRdb holds only the in-frame ones, with some missing. The sample consists of tens of thousands of clones, about 87% of them appearing once. Sequencing was performed on peripheral blood. The receptor source for this set is a man between 50 and 59 years old with active or convalescent COVID-19. Both conserved end residues are part of each CDR3. The D gene is left open where the match is weak. Rows give clone size only sometimes, using once, few, many, or a class for an expanded clone.

J | V | size | D | DNA | CDR3
TRBJ1-5 | TRBV18 | . | TRBD1 | TGTGCCAGCTCACCCGAAAGACAGGGTTCGACCCAGCATTTT | CASSPERQGSTQHF
TRBJ1-2 | TRBV6-5 | . | . | TGTGCCAGCAGTTCTCGAGGGAGCGGCTACACCTTC | CASSSRGSGYTF
TRBJ2-5 | TRBV9 | once | . | TGTGCCAGCAGCGTCCCCAATGCGGGGCTGGAGACCCAGTACTTC | CASSVPNAGLETQYF
TRBJ1-5 | TRBV5-5 | . | TRBD1 | TGTGCCAGCAGCTTAGGACAGGGCAGGGGACAGCCCCAGCATTTT | CASSLGQGRGQPQHF
TRBJ1-2 | TRBV7-9 | . | . | TGTGCCAGCAGCCCGTGGACAGTTCCGAACTATGGCTACACCTTC | CASSPWTVPNYGYTF
TRBJ2-1 | TRBV7-9 | . | . | TGTGCCAGCTCTGAGGGTGGCTCCGGACGTAGCAATGAGCAGTTCTTC | CASSEGGSGRSNEQFF
TRBJ2-5 | TRBV28 | . | TRBD1 | TGTGCCAGCAGTTTATGGACAGGGGGCTCAGGGGAGACCCAGTACTTC | CASSLWTGGSGETQYF
TRBJ2-3 | TRBV2 | . | TRBD2 | TGTGCCAGCAGTGGGCTAAGGTCTAGCGGGGGTAATCCGCAGTATTTT | CASSGLRSSGGNPQYF
TRBJ1-6 | TRBV7-2 | . | . | TGTGCCAGCAGCAAGACAGAGCTGGGTTCACCCCTCCACTTT | CASSKTELGSPLHF
TRBJ2-7 | TRBV18 | . | . | TGTGCCAGCTCACCTCGGTTGAATGAGCAGTACTTC | CASSPRLNEQYF
TRBJ2-7 | TRBV11-2 | . | TRBD1 | TGTGCCAGCAGCTCGACAGGGGGCTCCTACGAGCAGTACTTC | CASSSTGGSYEQYF
TRBJ1-5 | TRBV19 | once | . | TGTGCCAGTAGCAGTTTGGTGCAGCCCCAGCATTTT | CASSSLVQPQHF
TRBJ2-5 | TRBV5-1 | . | TRBD2 | TGCGCCAGCAGGCTGACTAGCGGTTACCAAGAGACCCAGTACTTC | CASRLTSGYQETQYF
TRBJ2-2 | TRBV6-6 | . | . | TGTGCCAGCAGGCGGGACACCGGGGAGCTGTTTTTT | CASRRDTGELFF
TRBJ1-2 | TRBV7-9 | medium-sized | . | TGTGCCAGCAGCCTGGCGGGGGGGGATGGCTACACCTTC | CASSLAGGDGYTF
TRBJ1-2 | TRBV7-2 | . | . | TGTGCCAGCAGCTTAATACAGGGAAGCTATGGCTACACCTTC | CASSLIQGSYGYTF
TRBJ2-3 | TRBV2 | . | . | TGTGCCAGCAGTGTTACGGGACAAGATACGCAGTATTTT | CASSVTGQDTQYF
TRBJ1-4 | TRBV9 | . | . | TGTGCCAGCAGCGTCGGAGTGACGGACTCAGGTGAAAAACTGTTTTTT | CASSVGVTDSGEKLFF
TRBJ1-2 | TRBV25-1 | . | TRBD1 | TGTGCCAGCAGTGATTGGGGGGCCGGGACAGAAAATGGCTACACCTTC | CASSDWGAGTENGYTF
TRBJ2-7 | TRBV5-1 | . | TRBD1 | TGCGCCAGCAGCTTCGGGACAGGGGGCTACGAGCAGTACTTC | CASSFGTGGYEQYF
TRBJ2-1 | TRBV9 | . | TRBD1 | TGTGCCAGCAGCGTAGGGACAGGGGACGGTGAGCAGTTCTTC | CASSVGTGDGEQFF
TRBJ1-1 | TRBV30 | . | . | TGTGCCTGGAATTTCGACAACCGGGAGAGGACTGAAGCTTTCTTT | CAWNFDNRERTEAFF
TRBJ1-6 | TRBV7-9 | . | . | TGTGCCAGCAGCTTAGGGTGGGCAGACTATAATTCACCCCTCCACTTT | CASSLGWADYNSPLHF
TRBJ2-2 | TRBV19 | . | TRBD1 | TGTGCCAGTATCCCGACAGGGAAGAACACCGGGGAGCTGTTTTTT | CASIPTGKNTGELFF
TRBJ1-1 | TRBV7-9 | . | . | TGTGCCAGCAGCTTTAGTGGGGGGGCTGAAGCTTTCTTT | CASSFSGGAEAFF
TRBJ2-1 | TRBV5-6 | . | . | TGTGCCAGCAGCTTGGGGGGGCCCAATGAGCAGTTCTTC | CASSLGGPNEQFF
TRBJ1-2 | TRBV5-1 | . | . | TGCGCCAGCAGCTCCGGGTTGTACGGCTACACCTTC | CASSSGLYGYTF
TRBJ1-4 | TRBV5-4 | . | . | TGTGCCAGCAGCTTGCGGGATAATGAAAAACTGTTTTTT | CASSLRDNEKLFF
TRBJ1-2 | TRBV12-3/TRBV12-4 | . | . | TGTGCCAGCAGGATGCCGGGTGCTGGGGGCTACACCTTC | CASRMPGAGGYTF
TRBJ2-2 | TRBV7-9 | . | TRBD1 | TGTGCCAGCAAAATAGGGGGGACAGGGAACACCGGGGAGCTGTTTTTT | CASKIGGTGNTGELFF
TRBJ1-4 | TRBV7-8 | . | . | TGTGCCAGCAGCTTAGACCGACTAGGACGGGTGTTTTTT | CASSLDRLGRVFF
TRBJ1-6 | TRBV7-9 | . | . | TGTGCCAGCAGGCTAGAGGAAAGGAACTATAATTCACCCCTCCACTTT | CASRLEERNYNSPLHF
TRBJ2-4 | TRBV18 | . | TRBD2 | TGTGCCAGCTCACCCGGGGGAGGGCTACTAGCCAAAAACATTCAGTACTTC | CASSPGGGLLAKNIQYF
TRBJ2-1 | TRBV7-6 | . | . | TGTGCCAGCAGCTTAGAGACAGGATCCTACAATGAGCAGTTCTTC | CASSLETGSYNEQFF
TRBJ1-2 | TRBV5-1 | . | TRBD1 | TGCGCCAGCAGCCCCGGGACAGCTAACTATGGCTACACCTTC | CASSPGTANYGYTF
TRBJ1-1 | TRBV2 | . | . | TGTGCCAGCACCCCCCGGCAGGGAAGCATGAACACTGAAGCTTTCTTT | CASTPRQGSMNTEAFF
TRBJ2-1 | TRBV6-5 | few | TRBD2 | TGTGCCAGCGGTAAGGGACTAGCGAACAATGAGCAGTTCTTC | CASGKGLANNEQFF
TRBJ2-5 | TRBV6-5 | . | TRBD2 | TGTGCCAGCACCCGGCTAGCGGGGGAGACCCAGTACTTC | CASTRLAGETQYF
TRBJ1-2 | TRBV6-6 | . | TRBD1 | TGTGCCAGCAGTCAACCCGGGACAGGGGGCTATGGCTACACCTTC | CASSQPGTGGYGYTF
TRBJ2-1 | TRBV4-2 | once | TRBD2 | TGTGCCAGCAGCCAGAGAGAGCGGGAGGGGCGCGGTGAGCAGTTCTTC | CASSQREREGRGEQFF